Below, 3 T cell receptor beta chains from the same sample are listed, as sequenced in a study of blood T cell repertoires in COVID-19 (dated by TCRdb to 2018 to 2020). Preparation of the library involved the immunoSEQ multiplex PCR assay. The clones in this table, taken by TCRdb from immuneACCESS, are in-frame only. Not every clone is retained; where verified, under half of the shortfall comes from an unresolved V gene, and the cause of the rest is unknown. The sample table lists about 230,000 clones, approximately 81% of them with a count of one. About 8% of the sample lies in the top ten. Source material: peripheral blood. The receptors were gathered from a woman aged 80 or older with acute or convalescent COVID-19.

The sample holds a few counts of this clone. CDR3 sequence reads: CASSLVGSGTGELFF. CDR3 in DNA: TGTGCCAGCAGCTTAGTAGGTAGCGGGACCGGGGAGCTGTTTTTT. This chain uses TRBV7-2 with TRBJ2-2; 7 nucleotides agree with TRBD2. Germline V gene sequence: CDR1 SGHTA, CDR2 FQGNSA. The length of the CDR3 is 15 residues. J gave up 5 bases and V 1 base, and 4 bases lay outside the gene matches. Complete variable domain (other parts from reference TRBV7-2 and TRBJ2-2): GAGVSQSPSNKVTEKGKDVELRCDPISGHTALYWYRQSLGQGLEFLIYFQGNSAPDKSGLPSDRFSAERTGGSVSTLTIQRTQQEDSAVYLCASSLVGSGTGELFFGEGSRLTVL.

This chain uses TRBV6-2 or TRBV6-3 with TRBJ2-1; 14 nucleotides align to TRBD2. The CDR3 totals 19 residues. V trimming: 2 bases; J trimming: 8 bases; junction bases outside the gene matches: 14. Germline CDR1 and CDR2: MNHEY and SVGEGT. Here the CDR3 reads CASSYLGLAGVAIPYEQFF. The CDR3 coding sequence is TGTGCCAGCAGTTACCTGGGACTAGCGGGAGTAGCGATCCCCTATGAGCAGTTCTTC.

This clone was detected a few times. The chain is built from TRBV5-6 and TRBJ1-2, with D possibly matching TRBD1 (6 bases). Per the germline V gene, CDR1 is SGHDT and CDR2 is YYEEEE. The V gene lost 3 bases and the J gene lost 5 bases, with 17 bases spanning the gap. There are 15 residues in the CDR3. CDR3 in DNA: TGTGCCAGCAGCTCCCCGGGGGGCCGTTCATATGGCTACACCTTC. Protein sequence: CASSSPGGRSYGYTF.